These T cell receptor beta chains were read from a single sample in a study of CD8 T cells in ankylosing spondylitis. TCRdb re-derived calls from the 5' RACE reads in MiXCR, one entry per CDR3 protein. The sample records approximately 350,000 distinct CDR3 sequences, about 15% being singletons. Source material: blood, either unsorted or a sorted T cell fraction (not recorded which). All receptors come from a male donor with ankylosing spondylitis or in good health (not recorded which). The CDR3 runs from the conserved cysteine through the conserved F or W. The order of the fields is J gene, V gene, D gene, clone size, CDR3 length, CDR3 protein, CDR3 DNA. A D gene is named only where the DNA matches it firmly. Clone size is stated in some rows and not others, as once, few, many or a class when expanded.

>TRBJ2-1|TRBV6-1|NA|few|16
CASSRMGVSSYNEQFF
TGTGCCAGCAGTCGGATGGGGGTTAGCTCCTACAATGAGCAGTTCTTC
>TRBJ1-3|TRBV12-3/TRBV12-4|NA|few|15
CASSFGGSSGNTIYF
TGTGCCAGCAGTTTTGGGGGGAGCTCTGGAAACACCATATATTTT
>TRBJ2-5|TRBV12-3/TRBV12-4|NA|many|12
CASSLRPETQYF
TGTGCCAGCAGCCTCCGGCCGGAGACCCAGTACTTC
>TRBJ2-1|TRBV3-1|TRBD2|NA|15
CATTQKRGLYNEQFF
TGTGCCACCACCCAAAAGCGGGGGCTCTACAATGAGCAGTTCTTC
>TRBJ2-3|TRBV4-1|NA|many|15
CASSQVPRVPDTQYF
TGCGCCAGCAGCCAAGTCCCCCGAGTCCCAGATACGCAGTATTTT
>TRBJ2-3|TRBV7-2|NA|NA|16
CASSLGVGVSTDTQYF
TGTGCCAGCAGCTTAGGGGTGGGGGTGAGCACAGATACGCAGTATTTT
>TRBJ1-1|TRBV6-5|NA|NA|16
CASSYSSGQGVREAFF
TGTGCCAGCAGTTACTCGAGCGGGCAAGGGGTTCGGGAAGCTTTCTTT
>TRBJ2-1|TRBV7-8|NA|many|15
CASSPGGASYNEQFF
TGTGCCAGCAGCCCCGGAGGGGCATCCTACAATGAGCAGTTCTTC
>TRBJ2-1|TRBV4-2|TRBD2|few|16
CASSHSRLADYNEQFF
TGTGCCAGCAGCCATTCCCGACTAGCGGATTACAATGAGCAGTTCTTC
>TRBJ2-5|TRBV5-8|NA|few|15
CASSWSGSVQETQYF
TGTGCCAGCAGCTGGTCGGGGTCTGTACAAGAGACCCAGTACTTC
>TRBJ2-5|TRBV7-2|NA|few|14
CASSSLGGGETQYF
TGTGCCAGCAGCTCCTTAGGTGGGGGAGAGACCCAGTACTTC
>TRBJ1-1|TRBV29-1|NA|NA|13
CSVEGIVTAKAFF
TGCAGCGTTGAAGGGATCGTGACAGCGAAAGCTTTCTTT
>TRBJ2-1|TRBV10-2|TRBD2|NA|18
CASNSPGTSGRFDNEQFF
TGCGCCAGCAATTCCCCCGGGACTAGCGGGAGATTCGACAATGAGCAGTTCTTC
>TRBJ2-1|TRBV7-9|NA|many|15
CASSPLKGSYNEQFF
TGTGCCAGCAGCCCTCTCAAGGGGTCCTACAATGAGCAGTTCTTC
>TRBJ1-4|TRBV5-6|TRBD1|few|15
CASSLFGTGYEKLFF
TGTGCCAGCAGCCTTTTCGGGACAGGATATGAAAAACTGTTTTTT
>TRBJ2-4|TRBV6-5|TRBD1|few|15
CASSSDRGAKNIQYF
TGTGCCAGCAGTTCGGACAGGGGGGCCAAAAACATTCAGTACTTC
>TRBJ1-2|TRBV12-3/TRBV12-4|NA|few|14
CASSSQGQNYGYTF
TGTGCCAGCAGTTCCCAGGGGCAAAACTATGGCTACACCTTC
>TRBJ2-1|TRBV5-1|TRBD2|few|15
CASNPLAGTASEQFF
TGCGCCAGCAATCCGCTAGCGGGAACGGCAAGTGAGCAGTTCTTC
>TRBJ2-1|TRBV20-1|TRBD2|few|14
CSASTSGAYNEQFF
TGCAGTGCTAGTACTAGCGGGGCTTACAATGAGCAGTTCTTC
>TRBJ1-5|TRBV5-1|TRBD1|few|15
CASSTRGQGNQPQHF
TGCGCCAGCAGCACCAGGGGGCAGGGCAATCAGCCCCAGCATTTT